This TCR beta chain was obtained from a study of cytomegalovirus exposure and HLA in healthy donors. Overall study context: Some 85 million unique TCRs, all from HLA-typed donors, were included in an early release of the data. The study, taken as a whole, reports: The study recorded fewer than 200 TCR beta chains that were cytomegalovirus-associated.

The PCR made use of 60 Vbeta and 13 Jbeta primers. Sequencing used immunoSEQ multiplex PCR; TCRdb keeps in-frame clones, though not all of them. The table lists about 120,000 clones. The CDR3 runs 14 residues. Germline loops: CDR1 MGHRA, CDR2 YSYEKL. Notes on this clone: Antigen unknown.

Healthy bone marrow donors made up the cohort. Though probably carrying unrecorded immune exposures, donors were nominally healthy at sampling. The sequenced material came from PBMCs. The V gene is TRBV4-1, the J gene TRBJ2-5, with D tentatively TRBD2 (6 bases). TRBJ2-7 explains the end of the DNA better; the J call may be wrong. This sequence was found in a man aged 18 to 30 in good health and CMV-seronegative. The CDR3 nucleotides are TGCGCCAGCAGCCAAGGGACTACCTCGTACGAGCAGTACTTC. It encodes CASSQGTTSYEQYF.